The entry below gives a single T cell receptor beta chain sequence along with its context. Repertoires were generated with immunoSEQ multiplex PCR, while TCRdb's copy carries only in-frame clones and drops some. The table includes about 12,000 clones, 65% to 85% detected once. This sample was included in a study of graft-versus-host responses after intestinal transplantation. Deletions cut 0 bases from V and 4 bases from J, with 10 bases between. The CDR3 length is 15 residues. CDR1 and CDR2 (germline): MNHEY, SVGAGI. J is TRBJ2-1 and V is TRBV6-5; TRBD2 is a possible D gene (6 bases). The source is a human patient who received an intestinal transplant, so some T cells may come from the graft donor. This specimen was PBMCs, taken just under 130 days after transplant. CDR3 DNA sequence: TGTGCCAGCAGTTACTCCCCAGGGAGGTACAATGAGCAGTTCTTC. Translating it yields CASSYSPGRYNEQFF.